These 8 T cell receptor beta chains share one sample of origin, sequenced in a study of glioma-infiltrating T cells. TCR alpha and beta CDR3 regions were amplified from RNA using iRepertoire nested multiplex PCR. One entry per CDR3 protein, called by TCRdb with MiXCR from the multiplex PCR reads. The sample includes 110,000 or so distinct CDR3 sequences, 20% to 30% seen only once; the top ten take roughly 30%. Sequenced sample: glioma tissue, nonneoplastic brain tissue, or PBMCs (not recorded which). Every receptor here comes from a human donor with low-grade glioma or glioblastoma, undergoing nonglioma brain surgery, or in good health (not recorded which).

Details on this clonotype: This may arise from a read error, as a much more abundant clone is one base away. The V and J genes are TRBV7-3 and TRBJ2-7, with D unresolved. Trimming removed 2 bases from V and 3 bases from J, with 8 bases in between. This CDR3 spans 13 amino acids. Germline CDR1 is SGHTA and CDR2 is FQGTGA. The CDR3 bases are TGTGCCAGCAGCTTAGCTTTCGGCTACGAGCAGTACTTC. This gives the protein CASSLAFGYEQYF.

This clonotype was seen ten or more times. The chain joins TRBV7-2 to TRBJ1-2; weak D call: TRBD1 (6 bases). Trimming shortened V by 5 bases and J by 4 bases, and 14 bases separated the two germline ends. The CDR3 loop spans 14 amino acids. Germline V gene lookup returns CDR1 SGHTA and CDR2 FQGNSA. CDR3 in DNA: TGTGCCAGCAGCACTCAACAGGGAAGCTATGGCTACACCTTC. It yields the protein CASSTQQGSYGYTF.

A note on this clonotype: This may arise from a read error, as a much more abundant clone is one base away. CDR3 coding DNA: TGCGCCAGCAGATTGGGGGATAACACAGATACGCAGTATTTT. Translating gives CASRLGDNTDTQYF. The chain joins TRBV5-1 to TRBJ2-3; D may match TRBD1 or TRBD2 (5 bases each). CDR1 and CDR2 from the germline V gene are SGHRS and YFSETQ. The CDR3 length is 14 residues.

The chain carries TRBV18 and TRBJ2-5, with 8 bases identical to TRBD1. The CDR3 extends over 14 amino acids. Per germline, CDR1 KGHSH and CDR2 LQKENI. The V gene end was trimmed by 6 bases and the J gene end by 5 bases; junction bases not matched to a gene: 8. The CDR3 nucleotides are TGTGCCAGCTCCAAAGTGGGGACAGGTGAGACCCAGTACTTC. Residues: CASSKVGTGETQYF.

In regard to this clonotype: The junction differs from germline at one of its ends, possibly a read error. The chain joins TRBV6-2 or TRBV6-3 to TRBJ2-3; D is uncertain. Germline V gives CDR1 MNHEY, CDR2 SVGEGT. The CDR3 is 12 residues long. In DNA form, the CDR3 reads TGTTCCAGTCCTGGGGTCACAGATACGCAGTATTTT. Residues: CSSPGVTDTQYF.

The sample holds many counts of this clonotype. J is TRBJ2-7 and V is TRBV2, with D tentatively TRBD1 or TRBD2 (5 bases each). Trimming shortened V by 8 bases and J by 4 bases, and 27 bases separated the two germline ends. Germline values: CDR1 SNHLY, CDR2 FYNNEI. There are 17 residues in the CDR3. The CDR3: CASGGDRNWAKLYEQYF. CDR3 bases: TGTGCCAGCGGAGGTGACAGAAATTGGGCTAAGTTGTACGAGCAGTACTTC.

The sample holds many counts of this clonotype. The J gene is TRBJ2-3, the V gene TRBV28; the D is unclear. Germline CDR1 MDHEN, CDR2 SYDVKM. Trimming left V 5 bases short and J 4 bases short, with 13 bases between. The CDR3 spans 14 residues. The CDR3: CASSPHGLPDTQYF. The CDR3 DNA reads as TGTGCCAGCAGTCCACACGGCCTGCCAGATACGCAGTATTTT.

This clonotype was counted a few times. The chain carries TRBV19 and TRBJ1-1; D is unresolved. The V end lost 1 base, the J end lost 5 bases, and 8 bases lay between the germline ends. Germline CDR1 and CDR2: LNHDA and SQIVND (reference sequence). The CDR3 length is 13 residues. For the CDR3, the DNA is TGTGCCAGTAGTATAGGCCTTTCGACTGAAGCTTTCTTT. Its protein product is CASSIGLSTEAFF.